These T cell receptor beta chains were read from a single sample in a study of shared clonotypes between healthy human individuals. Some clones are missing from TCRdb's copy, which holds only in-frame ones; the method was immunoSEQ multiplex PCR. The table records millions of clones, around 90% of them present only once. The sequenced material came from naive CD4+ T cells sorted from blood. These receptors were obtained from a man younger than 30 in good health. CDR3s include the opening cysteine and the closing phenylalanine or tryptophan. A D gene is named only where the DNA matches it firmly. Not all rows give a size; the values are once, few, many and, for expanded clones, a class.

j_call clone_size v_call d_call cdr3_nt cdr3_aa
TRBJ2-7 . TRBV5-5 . TGTGCCAGCAGCTTGGAACCGGTTAAGACCTACGAGCAGTACTTC CASSLEPVKTYEQYF
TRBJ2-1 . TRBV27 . TGTGCCAGCAGTTACTCATGGGGTGAGCAGTTCTTC CASSYSWGEQFF
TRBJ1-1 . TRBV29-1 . TGCAGCGGAGACAGTGGGATGAACACTGAAGCTTTCTTT CSGDSGMNTEAFF
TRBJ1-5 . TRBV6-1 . TGTGCCAGCAGTGAAGAGCTAAATCAGCCCCAGCATTTT CASSEELNQPQHF
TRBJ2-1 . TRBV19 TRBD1 TGTGCCAGTAGTATACTGGACAGGGATTGGCGTGAGCAGTTCTTC CASSILDRDWREQFF
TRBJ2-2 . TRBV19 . TGTGCCAGTAGTCTCCGGACCGGGGCACGAGGGACCGGGGAGCTGTTTTTT CASSLRTGARGTGELFF
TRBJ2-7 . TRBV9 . TGTGCCAGCAGCGTAGAGTCCAACGGCAAGCAGTACTTC CASSVESNGKQYF
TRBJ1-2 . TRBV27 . TGTGCCAGCTCCCGGACAGCCTTTTATGGCTACACCTTC CASSRTAFYGYTF
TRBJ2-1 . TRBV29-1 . TGCAGCGTTGAAGACACAGATAAGCCCAATGAGCAGTTCTTC CSVEDTDKPNEQFF
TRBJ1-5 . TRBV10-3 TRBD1 TGTGCCATCAGCGAGACAGGGAGCAATCAGCCCCAGCATTTT CAISETGSNQPQHF
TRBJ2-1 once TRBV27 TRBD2 TGTGCCAGCAGAGAAACTAGCGGCTCCTACAATGAGCAGTTCTTC CASRETSGSYNEQFF
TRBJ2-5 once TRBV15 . TGTGCCACCAGCGGACCAAGTGGGGGCCGAGAGACCCAGTACTTC CATSGPSGGRETQYF
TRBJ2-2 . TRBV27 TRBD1 TGTGCCACCGGGCGGACAGGAGCAAACACCGGGGAGCTGTTTTTT CATGRTGANTGELFF
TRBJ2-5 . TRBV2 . TGTGCCAGCCTTTGGGACGAAAGACAAGAGACCCAGTACTTC CASLWDERQETQYF
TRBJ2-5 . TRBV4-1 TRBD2 TGCGCCAGCAGCCAAGGGCTAGCGGGAGGGCCCGAGACCCAGTACTTC CASSQGLAGGPETQYF
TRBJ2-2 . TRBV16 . TGTGCCAGCAGCCGACCAGGGGAGCTGTTTTTT CASSRPGELFF
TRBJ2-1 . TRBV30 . TGTGCCTGGAGTGTCACAACGGGCAATGAGCAGTTCTTC CAWSVTTGNEQFF
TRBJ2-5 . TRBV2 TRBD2 TGTGCCAGCAGTGACCTAGGACTAGCGGGGAGCCAAGAGACCCAGTACTTC CASSDLGLAGSQETQYF
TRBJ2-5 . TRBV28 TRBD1 TGTGCCAGCAGTTTGGGGCCAATCAGGGGGTTAGAGACCCAGTACTTC CASSLGPIRGLETQYF
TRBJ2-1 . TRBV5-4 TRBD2 TGTGCCAGCAGCTTGGAGGGGAGCGGGAGGGTTACGGAGAATGAGCAGTTCTTC CASSLEGSGRVTENEQFF
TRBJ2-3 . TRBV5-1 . TGCGCCAGCAGCCTGTCAGGGGTTAGCACAGATACGCAGTATTTT CASSLSGVSTDTQYF
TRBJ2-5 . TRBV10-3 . TGTGCCATCGGAGGGGGGGCAGAGACCCAGTACTTC CAIGGGAETQYF
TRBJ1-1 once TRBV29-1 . TGCAGCGTTGAAGAGGACAGTCGGCGGGCTTTCTTT CSVEEDSRRAFF
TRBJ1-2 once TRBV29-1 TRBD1 TGCAGCGTCACACCCGGGACAGATGTGGGCTATGGCTACACCTTC CSVTPGTDVGYGYTF
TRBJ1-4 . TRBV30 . TGTGCCTGGAGCGCAGGGGCCCCTAATGAAAAACTGTTTTTT CAWSAGAPNEKLFF
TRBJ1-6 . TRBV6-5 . TGTGCCAGCAGCCTAGTCCAGGGGTCTAATTCACCCCTCCACTTT CASSLVQGSNSPLHF
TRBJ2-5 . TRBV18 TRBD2 TGTGCCAGCTCACGTCTAGCGGGGGGCGGAGAGACCCAGTACTTC CASSRLAGGGETQYF
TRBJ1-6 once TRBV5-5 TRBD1 TGTGCCAGCAGGTGGGACAGGGAGGGACCCCTCCACTTT CASRWDREGPLHF
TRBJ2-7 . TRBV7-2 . TGTGCCAGCATCACTAAATGGAGGTCGCTCTACGAGCAGTACTTC CASITKWRSLYEQYF
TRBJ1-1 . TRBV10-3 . TGTGCCATCAGTCGAGACACCCTAGACGAGACTTTCTTT CAISRDTLDETFF
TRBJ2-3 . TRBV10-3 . TGTGCCATCAGTGTTATAAGCACAGATACGCAGTATTTT CAISVISTDTQYF
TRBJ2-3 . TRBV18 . TGTGCCAGCTCACCAACCCTCGGGATAGAACCCGGAGCAGATACGCAGTATTTT CASSPTLGIEPGADTQYF
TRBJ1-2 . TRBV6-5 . TGTGCCAGCAGGTTTCCGGACGGCCTAGGATATGGCTACACCTTC CASRFPDGLGYGYTF
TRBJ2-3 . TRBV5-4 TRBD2 TGTGCCAGCAGCTTCGCGGGACTAGCGGGAGCCACAGATACGCAGTATTTT CASSFAGLAGATDTQYF
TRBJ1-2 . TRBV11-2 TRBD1 TGTGCCAGCAGCCCCGGACAGGGAGCCTATGGCTACACCTTC CASSPGQGAYGYTF
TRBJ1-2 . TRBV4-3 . TGCGCCAGCAGCCAAAATTTTTTACCCCGGGATGGCTACACCTTC CASSQNFLPRDGYTF
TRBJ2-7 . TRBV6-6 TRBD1 TGTGCCAGCAGTTATTTTATGGACAGGGGAGACGAGCAGTACTTC CASSYFMDRGDEQYF
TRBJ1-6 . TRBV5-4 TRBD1 TGTGCCAGCAGCTTAATGGGACAGGGGAATTCACCCCTCCACTTT CASSLMGQGNSPLHF
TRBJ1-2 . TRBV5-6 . TGTGCCAGCAGCTTCTCATCTAACTATGGCTACACCTTC CASSFSSNYGYTF
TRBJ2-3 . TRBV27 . TGTGCCACCGGGACGGGGCTAGCCCCAGATACGCAGTATTTT CATGTGLAPDTQYF
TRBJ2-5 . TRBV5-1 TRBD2 TGCGCCAGCAGCTTGGCCGGGCTAGCGGCCCAAGAGACCCAGTACTTC CASSLAGLAAQETQYF
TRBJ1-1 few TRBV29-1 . TGCAGCGTTGAAGTTCGAAGCAAAAACACTGAAGCTTTCTTT CSVEVRSKNTEAFF
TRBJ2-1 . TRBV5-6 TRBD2 TGTGCCAGCAGCCCCCAGTGGGGGGGAGGGTCCTACAATGAGCAGTTCTTC CASSPQWGGGSYNEQFF
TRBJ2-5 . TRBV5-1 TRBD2 TGCGCCAGCAGCTTTACTAGCGGGGGTGAAGAGACCCAGTACTTC CASSFTSGGEETQYF
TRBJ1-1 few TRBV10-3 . TGTGCCATCAGGTATGCGGGAATGAACACTGAAGCTTTCTTT CAIRYAGMNTEAFF
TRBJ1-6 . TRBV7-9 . TGTGCCAGCAGCTTAGAACAGATTAATTCACCCCTCCACTTT CASSLEQINSPLHF
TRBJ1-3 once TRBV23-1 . TGCGCCAGCAGTCAATTAGGGGGGCAGGACGTCTCTGGAAACACCATATATTTT CASSQLGGQDVSGNTIYF
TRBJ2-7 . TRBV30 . TGTGCCTGGAGATGGGAGGTCGAGCAGTACTTC CAWRWEVEQYF
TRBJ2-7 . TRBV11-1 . TGTGCCAGCGGAAGTTCGGTCTGGGACTCCTACGAGCAGTACTTC CASGSSVWDSYEQYF
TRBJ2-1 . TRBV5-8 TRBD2 TGTGCCAGCAGCTCGGGGGGGCTGTCCGGGAGGGGCTACAATGAGCAGTTCTTC CASSSGGLSGRGYNEQFF
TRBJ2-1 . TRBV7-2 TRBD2 TGTGCCAGCACCACCGGCGGGGGTTCCTACAATGAGCAGTTCTTC CASTTGGGSYNEQFF
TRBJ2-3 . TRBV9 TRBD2 TGTGCCAGCAGCGTAGGGGCGGGAGCTGTCCCAGATACGCAGTATTTT CASSVGAGAVPDTQYF
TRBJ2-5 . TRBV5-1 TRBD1 TGCGCCAGCAGCTTGGGGGGACAGGGGGCTGGCGAGACCCAGTACTTC CASSLGGQGAGETQYF
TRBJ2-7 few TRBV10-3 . TGTGCCTCGGGGACCAGGGCCGACGAGCAGTACTTC CASGTRADEQYF
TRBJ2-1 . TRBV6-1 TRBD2 TGTGCCAGCAGGCTAACTAGCGGGAGTAACAATGAGCAGTTCTTC CASRLTSGSNNEQFF
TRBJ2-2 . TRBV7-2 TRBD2 TGTGCCAGCAGCCCACGAGGCGGGAGGGATATAGTCGGGGAGCTGTTTTTT CASSPRGGRDIVGELFF
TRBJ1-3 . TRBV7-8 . TGTGCCAGCAGCAACAGGACGAGCTCTGGAAACACCATATATTTT CASSNRTSSGNTIYF
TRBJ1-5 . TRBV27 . TGTGCCAGCAGTCCTAGACCCCCCCCGGGAAGCAATCAGCCCCAGCATTTT CASSPRPPPGSNQPQHF
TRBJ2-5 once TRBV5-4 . TGTGCCAGCAGCTCTTCAAAGGGGGGGGAGACCCAGTACTTC CASSSSKGGETQYF